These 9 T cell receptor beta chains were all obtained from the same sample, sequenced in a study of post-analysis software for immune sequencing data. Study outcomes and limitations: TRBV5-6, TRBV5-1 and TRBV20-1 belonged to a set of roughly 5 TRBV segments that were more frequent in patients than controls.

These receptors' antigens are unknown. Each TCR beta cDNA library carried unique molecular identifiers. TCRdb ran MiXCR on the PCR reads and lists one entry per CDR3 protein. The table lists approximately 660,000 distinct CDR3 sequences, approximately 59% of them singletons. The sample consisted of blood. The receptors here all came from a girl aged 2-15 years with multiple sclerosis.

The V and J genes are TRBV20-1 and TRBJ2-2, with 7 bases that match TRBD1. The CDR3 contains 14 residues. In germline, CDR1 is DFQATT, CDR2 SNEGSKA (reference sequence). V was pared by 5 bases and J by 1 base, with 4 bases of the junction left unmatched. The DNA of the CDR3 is TGCAGTGCTTTCAGGACAGGGAACACCGGGGAGCTGTTTTTT. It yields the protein CSAFRTGNTGELFF.

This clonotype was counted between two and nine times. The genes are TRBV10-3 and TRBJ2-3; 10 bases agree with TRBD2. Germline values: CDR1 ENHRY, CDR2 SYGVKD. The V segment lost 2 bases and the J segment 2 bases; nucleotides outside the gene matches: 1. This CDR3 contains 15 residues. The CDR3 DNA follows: TGTGCCATCAGTGAGGGACTAGCGGACACAGATACGCAGTATTTT. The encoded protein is CAISEGLADTDTQYF.

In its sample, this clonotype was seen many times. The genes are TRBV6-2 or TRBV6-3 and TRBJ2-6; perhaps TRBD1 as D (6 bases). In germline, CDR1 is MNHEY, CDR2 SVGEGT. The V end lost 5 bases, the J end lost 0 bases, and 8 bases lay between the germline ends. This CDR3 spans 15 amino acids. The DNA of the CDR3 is TGTGCCAGCAGTACGGGACACTCTGGGGCCAACGTCCTGACTTTC. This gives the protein CASSTGHSGANVLTF.

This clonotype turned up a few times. Here the CDR3 reads CASSLSRTDAYEQYF. The CDR3, as DNA: TGTGCCAGCAGTTTATCCCGGACAGACGCCTACGAGCAGTACTTC. This chain uses TRBV27 with TRBJ2-7, with D perhaps TRBD1 (6 bases). The CDR3 runs 15 residues. Germline values: CDR1 MNHEY, CDR2 SMNVEV (reference sequence). V was trimmed by 0 bases and J by 2 bases, leaving 11 bases between them.

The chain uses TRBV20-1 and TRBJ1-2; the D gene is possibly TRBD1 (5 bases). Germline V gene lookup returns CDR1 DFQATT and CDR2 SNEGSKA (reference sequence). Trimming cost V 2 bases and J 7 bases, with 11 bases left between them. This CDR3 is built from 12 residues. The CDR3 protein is CSARMGGGGYTF. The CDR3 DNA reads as TGCAGTGCTAGAATGGGGGGTGGTGGCTACACCTTC.

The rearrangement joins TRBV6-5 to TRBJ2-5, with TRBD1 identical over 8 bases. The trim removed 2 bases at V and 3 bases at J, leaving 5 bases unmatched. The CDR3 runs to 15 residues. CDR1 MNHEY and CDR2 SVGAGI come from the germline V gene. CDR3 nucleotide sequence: TGTGCCAGCAGTTACCGGGACAGGACGAAAGAGACCCAGTACTTC. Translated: CASSYRDRTKETQYF.

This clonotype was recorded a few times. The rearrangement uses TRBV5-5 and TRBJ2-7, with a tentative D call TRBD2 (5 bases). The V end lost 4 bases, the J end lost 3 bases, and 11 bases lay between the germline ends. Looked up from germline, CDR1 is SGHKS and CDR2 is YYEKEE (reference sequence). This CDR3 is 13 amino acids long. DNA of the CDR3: TGTGCCAGCAGCCCTGGACTCGGCTACGAGCAGTACTTC. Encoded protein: CASSPGLGYEQYF.

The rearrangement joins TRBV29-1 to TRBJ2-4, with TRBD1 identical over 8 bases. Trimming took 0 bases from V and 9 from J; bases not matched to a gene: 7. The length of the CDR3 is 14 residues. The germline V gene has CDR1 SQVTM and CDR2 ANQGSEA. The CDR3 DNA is TGCAGCGTTGAAGACCGACAGGGGAGGAGCATTCAGTACTTC. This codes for CSVEDRQGRSIQYF.

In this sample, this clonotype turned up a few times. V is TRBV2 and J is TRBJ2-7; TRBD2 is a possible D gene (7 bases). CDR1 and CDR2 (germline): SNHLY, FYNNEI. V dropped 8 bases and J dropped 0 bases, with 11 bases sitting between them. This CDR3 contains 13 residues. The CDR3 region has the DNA TGTGCCAGCGGGGGGGACACCTCCTACGAGCAGTACTTC. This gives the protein CASGGDTSYEQYF. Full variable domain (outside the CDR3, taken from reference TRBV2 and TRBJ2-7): EPEVTQTPSHQVTQMGQEVILRCVPISNHLYFYWYRQILGQKVEFLVSFYNNEISEKSEIFDDQFSVERPDGSNFTLKIRSTKLEDSAMYFCASGGDTSYEQYFGPGTRLTVT.